This T cell receptor beta chain was identified in a study of spatial heterogeneity in lung cancer. At the level of the study: Alpha-chain sequences were detected in numbers that were consistently lower than beta-chain sequences. From matched bulk RNA-seq came a T cell module score, which showed a strong correlation with TCR transcript counts in tumor regions.

The study, taken as a whole, reports: The study found that expanded intratumoral alpha and beta TCR counts tracked tumor mutation counts.

At least ten counts were recorded for this clonotype. The antigen is unknown. The J segment lost 2 bases and the V segment lost 7 bases, leaving 8 bases of the junction unmatched. Per germline, CDR1 MDHEN and CDR2 SYDVKM. The CDR3 is 16 amino acids. Regarding time point: sample taken at primary tumor resection. Whole RNA was taken from tumor, nontumor lung or frozen PBMC; it was then sequenced unsorted. A unique molecular identifier was attached to every TCR cDNA molecule. Via MiXCR, TCRdb re-called the 5' RACE reads, giving one row per CDR3 protein. The repertoire holds under 20,000 distinct CDR3 sequences, with around 6% as singletons.

The TCR sequence derives from a male donor with early-stage non-small cell lung cancer. The specimen was lung tumor tissue, collected at surgery. The chain recombines TRBV28 with TRBJ2-3, with TRBD2 matching 11 bases. The CDR3 DNA reads as TGTGCCAGCACCACGACTAGCGGGGCCCCCACAGATACGCAGTATTTT. Translation: CASTTTSGAPTDTQYF.